Below, 26 T cell receptor beta chains from the same sample are listed, as sequenced in a study of T cells after yellow fever vaccination. Via MiXCR, TCRdb re-called the 5' RACE reads, giving one row per CDR3 protein. The table shows roughly 68,000 distinct CDR3 sequences, with around 7% occurring only once. Sequenced here: CD8+ T cells sorted from PBMCs, sampled roughly 47 days after the first yellow fever vaccination. The receptors here all came from a man in his late teens or twenties who received the YFV17D yellow fever vaccine.

This clonotype was seen ten or more times. This chain joins TRBV4-1 and TRBJ2-3; no reliable D call. From germline, CDR1 is MGHRA and CDR2 YSYEKL. The V end lost 1 base, the J end lost 4 bases, and 6 bases lay between the germline ends. CDR3 size: 13 residues. In nucleotides, the CDR3 is TGCGCCAGCAGCCAAGTAGGGTCAGATACGCAGTATTTT. It yields the protein CASSQVGSDTQYF.

This clonotype was picked up many times. CDR3 DNA: TGTGCCAGCAGCTTAGCGTCGGAGTTGGTTACTGAAGCTTTCTTT. As protein: CASSLASELVTEAFF. This rearrangement joins TRBV7-6 to TRBJ1-1; D not certain. This CDR3 has 15 residues. V lost 0 bases to trimming and J lost 5 bases, with 13 bases between them. Looked up from germline, CDR1 is SGHVS and CDR2 is FNYEAQ.

This clonotype came up a few times. This sequence joins TRBV12-3 or TRBV12-4 and TRBJ1-1, with a weak D call TRBD1 (5 bases). V was shortened by 5 bases and J by 6 bases, with 16 bases between the two germline ends. CDR3 length: 14 amino acids. The CDR3 region has the DNA TGTGCCAGCAGTCACCCAGGGTGGGGACCTGAAGCTTTCTTT. It translates to CASSHPGWGPEAFF.

There are many counts of this clonotype. The rearrangement joins TRBV20-1 to TRBJ2-3, with 8 bases aligning to TRBD2. This CDR3 region has 15 residues. CDR1 and CDR2 (germline): DFQATT, SNEGSKA (reference sequence). V gave up 6 bases and J gave up 1 base; unmatched junction bases: 9. DNA for the CDR3: TGCAGTGCCCCACCGGGGGGGCCCGGCACAGATACGCAGTATTTT. It yields the protein CSAPPGGPGTDTQYF.

Ten or more counts support this clonotype. This chain connects TRBV4-3 to TRBJ1-2; D remains ambiguous. V shed 6 bases and J shed 1 base, with 12 bases lying between them. Germline V gene data show CDR1 as LGHNA and CDR2 as YSLEER. The CDR3 is made up of 14 amino acids. Written as DNA, the CDR3 is TGCGCCAGCAGTCCTTCGTTGCTTAACTATGGCTACACCTTC. Its protein is CASSPSLLNYGYTF.

This clonotype came up a few times. J is TRBJ1-1 and V is TRBV12-3 or TRBV12-4; TRBD1 aligns across 8 bases. CDR3 length equals 14 residues. The trim removed 1 base at V and 4 bases at J, leaving 2 bases unmatched. In DNA, the CDR3 is TGTGCCAGCAGTTTAGAAGACAGGGGCACTGAAGCTTTCTTT. It encodes CASSLEDRGTEAFF.

The rearrangement links TRBV7-2 to TRBJ2-5, with a weak D call TRBD2 (7 bases). The V end lost 2 bases, the J end lost 4 bases, and 14 bases lay between the germline ends. CDR1 and CDR2 (germline): SGHTA, FQGNSA. The CDR3 has 15 residues. CDR3 sequence (DNA): TGTGCCAGCAGCTTAACAGGGAGGGGGAGAGAGACCCAGTACTTC. It codes for CASSLTGRGRETQYF.

Notes on this clonotype: This sequence may be a read error, since a much larger clone differs from it by one base. The V call is TRBV21-1, the J call TRBJ2-2. TRBV21-1 is tagged as a pseudogene. This CDR3 comprises 15 residues. As DNA, the CDR3 is TGTGCCAGCAGCGGTCGACTGGGGAACACCGGGGAGCTGTTTTTT. Translation: CASSGRLGNTGELFF.

The chain carries TRBV6-5 and TRBJ2-3; D is unclear. Trimming cost V 8 bases and J 2 bases, with 8 bases left between them. Germline V gene lookup returns CDR1 MNHEY and CDR2 SVGAGI. The CDR3 runs to 12 residues. CDR3 coding DNA: TGTGCCAGCGGGTTTTCCACAGATACGCAGTATTTT. Its translation is CASGFSTDTQYF.

The chain couples TRBV2 to TRBJ1-6; a weak D match, TRBD1 (6 bases). The CDR3 consists of 15 residues. CDR1 and CDR2 from the germline V gene are SNHLY and FYNNEI. V lost 4 bases to trimming and J lost 10 bases, with 17 bases between them. The CDR3 bases are TGTGCCAGCAGTGCACCGGCAGGGGCATTGTCACCCCTCCACTTT. Encoded protein: CASSAPAGALSPLHF.

This clonotype was found many times. This chain links TRBV12-5 with TRBJ2-7; 9 bases match TRBD1. The CDR3 covers 14 residues. Germline V lookup: CDR1 LGHNT, CDR2 FRNRAP. The V segment lost 1 base and the J segment 5 bases; nucleotides outside the gene matches: 3. In DNA form, the CDR3 reads TGTGCTAGTGGTTTGGGGACAGGGGTCCACGAGCAGTACTTC. Amino acid sequence: CASGLGTGVHEQYF.

This clonotype was seen at least ten times. The chain employs TRBV10-3 and TRBJ1-1, with no clear D. V was shortened by 11 bases and J by 5 bases, with 12 bases between the two germline ends. The CDR3 runs 11 residues. Per the germline V gene, CDR1 is ENHRY and CDR2 is SYGVKD. The CDR3 sequence: CASVGSTEAFF. In DNA form, the CDR3 reads TGTGCCTCAGTGGGTAGTACTGAAGCTTTCTTT.

This clonotype showed up just a few times. The CDR3, as DNA: TGCAGTGCACCAGACAGGGCCCTCCACGAGCAGTACTTC. This encodes CSAPDRALHEQYF. The chain combines TRBV20-1 with TRBJ2-7; TRBD1 aligns across 7 bases. V trimming: 6 bases; J trimming: 5 bases; junction bases outside the gene matches: 10. Per the germline V gene, CDR1 is DFQATT and CDR2 is SNEGSKA (reference sequence). This CDR3 has 13 residues.

There are a few counts of this clonotype. This rearrangement joins TRBV28 to TRBJ2-7, with 11 bases fitting TRBD2. The CDR3 has 17 residues. Germline loops: CDR1 MDHEN, CDR2 SYDVKM. V dropped 5 bases and J dropped 0; count of bases not matched to a gene: 9. The CDR3 nucleotides read TGTGCCAGCAGTCAAAGCCTCCTAGCGGGGGGCTCCTACGAGCAGTACGTC. Translation: CASSQSLLAGGSYEQYV.

This clonotype has more than one count but fewer than ten. J is TRBJ1-3 and V is TRBV9; 7 bases align to TRBD1. The CDR3 has 15 residues. The V gene's germline CDR1 is SGDLS and CDR2 YYNGEE. The trim removed 4 bases at V and 3 bases at J, leaving 7 bases unmatched. CDR3 in amino acids: CASSRQRQGGNTIYF. Written as DNA, the CDR3 is TGTGCCAGCAGCCGCCAGCGACAGGGTGGAAACACCATATATTTT.

The rearrangement joins TRBV12-3 or TRBV12-4 to TRBJ1-1, with D hard to call. This CDR3 is built from 11 residues. Trimming pared 4 bases from V and 5 bases from J, leaving 5 bases between. As DNA, the CDR3 is TGTGCCAGCAGTTGGGCGACTGAAGCTTTCTTT. The encoded protein is CASSWATEAFF.

Ten or more counts support this clonotype. V gene TRBV7-2 combines with J gene TRBJ2-3; no firm D call. Trimming stripped 5 bases from V and 8 bases from J, with 8 bases between. Germline V lookup: CDR1 SGHTA, CDR2 FQGNSA. The CDR3 consists of 11 residues. The CDR3 here is CASSPIITQYF. The CDR3 bases are TGTGCCAGCAGCCCTATAATTACGCAGTATTTT.

This clonotype has a count of ten or more. This chain uses TRBV12-3 or TRBV12-4 with TRBJ2-5; D ambiguous. Trimming took off 6 bases at V and 3 bases at J, with 8 bases between the two ends. This CDR3 contains 12 residues. CDR3 bases: TGTGCCAGCAGCCGAGAGGAAGAGACCCAGTACTTC. It specifies CASSREEETQYF.

This clonotype was counted ten times or more. The V gene is TRBV29-1, the J gene TRBJ1-1; D ambiguous. V shed 7 bases and J shed 2 bases, with 5 bases lying between them. Germline loops: CDR1 SQVTM, CDR2 ANQGSEA. This CDR3 contains 10 residues. The CDR3 reads CSAQNTEAFF. CDR3 bases: TGCAGCGCCCAAAACACTGAAGCTTTCTTT. Drawing the rest from reference TRBV29-1 and TRBJ1-1, the complete variable domain is SAVISQKPSRDICQRGTSLTIQCQVDSQVTMMFWYRQQPGQSLTLIATANQGSEATYESGFVIDKFPISRPNLTFSTLTVSNMSPEDSSIYLCSAQNTEAFFGQGTRLTVV.

This chain joins TRBV6-5 and TRBJ2-2; D may correspond to TRBD1 or TRBD2 (5 bases each). Trimming took off 0 bases at V and 7 bases at J, with 12 bases between the two ends. Germline loops: CDR1 MNHEY, CDR2 SVGAGI. This CDR3 has 15 amino acids. Here the CDR3 reads CASSYSTGRHGELFF. The CDR3 nucleotides are TGTGCCAGCAGTTACTCGACGGGGCGTCACGGGGAGCTGTTTTTT.

This clonotype occurred many times. CDR3 nucleotide sequence: TGTGCCAGCAGTTTATCCCTTGGGGGGAGTAGCAATCAGCCCCAGCATTTT. Its protein is CASSLSLGGSSNQPQHF. This chain joins TRBV28 and TRBJ1-5; tentatively, D is TRBD1 (5 bases). The CDR3 covers 17 residues. Trimming cost V 1 base and J 0 bases, with 13 bases left between them. The germline CDR1 and CDR2 sequences are MDHEN and SYDVKM.

Many counts were recorded for this clonotype. V gene TRBV4-2 combines with J gene TRBJ2-3; the D gene is possibly TRBD1 (6 bases). The V and J ends lost 0 bases and 2 bases respectively, with 9 bases between them. CDR1 and CDR2 (germline): LGHNA, YNFKEQ. The CDR3 has 15 amino acids. CDR3: CASSQEGGPTDTQYF. The CDR3 DNA sequence: TGTGCCAGCAGCCAAGAAGGGGGACCCACAGATACGCAGTATTTT.

This clonotype was observed a few times. The chain uses TRBV7-9 and TRBJ2-7, with 10 bases that match TRBD1. Trimming cost V 5 bases and J 4 bases; bases outside gene matches: 8. CDR1 is SEHNR, CDR2 FQNEAQ, per germline (reference sequence). The CDR3 has 15 amino acids. The CDR3 protein is CASSAGTGAFYEQYV. CDR3 in DNA: TGTGCCAGCAGCGCCGGGACAGGGGCCTTTTACGAGCAGTACGTC.

The chain couples TRBV4-2 to TRBJ2-1, with D possibly matching TRBD2 (5 bases). Trimming cost V 4 bases and J 5 bases, with 12 bases left between them. Germline assignment: CDR1 LGHNA and CDR2 YNFKEQ. The CDR3 has 14 residues. The CDR3 loop reads CASSPEGLHNEQFF. The CDR3 DNA is TGTGCCAGCAGCCCCGAGGGCCTCCACAATGAGCAGTTCTTC.

There are a few counts of this clonotype. The chain is built from TRBV5-1 and TRBJ1-2, with D possibly being TRBD1 (6 bases). Trimming removed 0 bases at V and 5 bases at J, with 11 bases between. The CDR3 length is 14 residues. Per germline, CDR1 SGHRS and CDR2 YFSETQ. The CDR3 reads CASSLEAGVYGYTF. DNA of the CDR3: TGCGCCAGCAGCTTGGAGGCAGGGGTGTATGGCTACACCTTC.

A word on this clonotype: A much larger clone differs by one base, so this may be a read error. This sequence joins TRBV12-3 or TRBV12-4 and TRBJ2-5, with unresolved D. Trimming shortened V by 6 bases and J by 4 bases, and 18 bases separated the two germline ends. CDR3 length: 15 amino acids. CDR3 region: CASRSFPKEAETQYF. CDR3 nucleotides: TGTGCCAGCAGAAGCTTTCCTAAAGAGGCAGAGACCCAGTACTTC.